This T cell receptor (beta chain) is from a study of technical replicates of blood from a few donors. The protocol was immunoSEQ multiplex PCR, while the TCRdb copy is restricted to in-frame clones and leaves out a portion. The sample lists 100,000 or so clones, 95% to 96% seen once, with about 0.35% in the top ten. Germline CDR1 MRHNA, CDR2 SNTAGT. This CDR3 has 12 residues. V dropped 9 bases and J dropped 6; count of bases not matched to a gene: 4. This chain joins TRBV6-4 and TRBJ2-3; 9 bases match TRBD1. The sequencing input was T cells isolated from PBMCs. The sequence came from a human donor in good health. This CDR3 reads CASRGTGDTQYF. For the CDR3, the DNA is TGTGCCAGTCGGGGGACAGGGGATACGCAGTATTTT.